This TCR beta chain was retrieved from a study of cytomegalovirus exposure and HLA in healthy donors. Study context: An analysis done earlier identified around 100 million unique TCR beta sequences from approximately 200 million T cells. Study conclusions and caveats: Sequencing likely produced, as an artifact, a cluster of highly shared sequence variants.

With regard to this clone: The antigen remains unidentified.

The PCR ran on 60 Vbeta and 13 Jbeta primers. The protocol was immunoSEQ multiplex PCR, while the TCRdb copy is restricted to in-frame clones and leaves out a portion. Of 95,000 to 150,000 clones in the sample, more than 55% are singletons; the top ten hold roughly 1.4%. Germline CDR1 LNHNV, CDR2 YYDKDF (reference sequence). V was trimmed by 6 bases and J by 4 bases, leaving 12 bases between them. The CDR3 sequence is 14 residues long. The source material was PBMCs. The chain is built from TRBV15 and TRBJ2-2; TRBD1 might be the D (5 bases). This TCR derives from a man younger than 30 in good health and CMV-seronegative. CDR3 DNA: TGTGCCACCAGAGCAGGGTCAGGCACCGGGGAGCTGTTTTTT. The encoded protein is CATRAGSGTGELFF.